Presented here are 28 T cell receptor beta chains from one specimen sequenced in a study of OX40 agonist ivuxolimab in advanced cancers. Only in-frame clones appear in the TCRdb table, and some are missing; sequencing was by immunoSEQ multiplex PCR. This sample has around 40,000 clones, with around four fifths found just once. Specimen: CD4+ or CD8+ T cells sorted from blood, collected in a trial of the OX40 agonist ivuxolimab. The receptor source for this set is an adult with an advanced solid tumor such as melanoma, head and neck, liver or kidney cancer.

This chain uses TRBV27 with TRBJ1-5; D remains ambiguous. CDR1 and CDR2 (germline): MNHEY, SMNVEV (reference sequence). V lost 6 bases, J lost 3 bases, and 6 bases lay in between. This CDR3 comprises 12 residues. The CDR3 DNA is TGTGCCAGCAGCGTCCCCAATCAGCCCCAGCATTTT. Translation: CASSVPNQPQHF.

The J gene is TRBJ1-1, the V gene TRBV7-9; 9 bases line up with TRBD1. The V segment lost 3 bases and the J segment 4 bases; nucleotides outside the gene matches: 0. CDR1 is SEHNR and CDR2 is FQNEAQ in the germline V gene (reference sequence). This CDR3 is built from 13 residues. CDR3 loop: CASSLTGGTEAFF. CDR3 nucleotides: TGTGCCAGCAGCTTGACAGGGGGCACTGAAGCTTTCTTT.

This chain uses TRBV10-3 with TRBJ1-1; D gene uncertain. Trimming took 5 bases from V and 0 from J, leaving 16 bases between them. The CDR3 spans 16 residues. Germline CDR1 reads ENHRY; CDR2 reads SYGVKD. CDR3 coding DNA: TGTGCCATCAGTCCCCTCCCAGACGAAATGAACACTGAAGCTTTCTTT. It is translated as CAISPLPDEMNTEAFF.

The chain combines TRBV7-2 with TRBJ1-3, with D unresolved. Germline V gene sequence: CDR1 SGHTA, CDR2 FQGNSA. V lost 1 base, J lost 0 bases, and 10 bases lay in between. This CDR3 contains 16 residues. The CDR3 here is CASSLGPGLSGNTIYF. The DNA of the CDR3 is TGTGCCAGCAGCTTAGGCCCAGGCCTCTCTGGAAACACCATATATTTT.

The CDR3 bases are TGTGCCGGAACGACCGGGACAGGCGGCCCCGAGCAGTACTTC. This encodes CAGTTGTGGPEQYF. V gene TRBV2 combines with J gene TRBJ2-7, with 8 bases matching TRBD1. Germline lookup yields CDR1 SNHLY and CDR2 FYNNEI. The length of the CDR3 is 14 residues. The ends lost 11 bases at V and 6 bases at J; junction bases unmatched: 15. The full variable domain, in which reference TRBV2 and TRBJ2-7 provide the parts outside the CDR3, is EPEVTQTPSHQVTQMGQEVILRCVPISNHLYFYWYRQILGQKVEFLVSFYNNEISEKSEIFDDQFSVERPDGSNFTLKIRSTKLEDSAMYFCAGTTGTGGPEQYFGPGTRLTVT.

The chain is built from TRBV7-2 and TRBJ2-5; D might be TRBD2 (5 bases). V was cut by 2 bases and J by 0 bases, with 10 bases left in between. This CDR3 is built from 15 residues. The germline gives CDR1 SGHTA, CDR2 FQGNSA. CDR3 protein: CASSLLGGYQETQYF. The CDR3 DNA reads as TGTGCCAGCAGCTTATTAGGAGGATACCAAGAGACCCAGTACTTC.

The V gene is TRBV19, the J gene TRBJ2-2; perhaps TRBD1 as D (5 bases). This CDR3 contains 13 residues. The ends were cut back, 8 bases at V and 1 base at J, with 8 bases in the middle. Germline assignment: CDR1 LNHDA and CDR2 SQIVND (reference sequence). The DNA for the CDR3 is TGTGCCAGTGACCAGGGGAACACCGGGGAGCTGTTTTTT. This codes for CASDQGNTGELFF.

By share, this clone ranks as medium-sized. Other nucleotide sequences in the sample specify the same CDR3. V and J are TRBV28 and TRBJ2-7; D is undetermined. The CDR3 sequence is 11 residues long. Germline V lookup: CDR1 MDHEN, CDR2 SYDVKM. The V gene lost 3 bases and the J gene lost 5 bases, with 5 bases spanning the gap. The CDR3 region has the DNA TGTGCCAGCAGTTTGGTCAACGAGCAGTACTTC. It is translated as CASSLVNEQYF.

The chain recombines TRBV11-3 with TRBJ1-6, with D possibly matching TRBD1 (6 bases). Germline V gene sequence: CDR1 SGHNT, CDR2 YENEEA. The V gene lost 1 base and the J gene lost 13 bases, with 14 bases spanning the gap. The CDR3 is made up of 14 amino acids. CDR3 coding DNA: TGTGCCAGCAGCTTAGGACAGGCGACTGCTCCCCTCCACTTT. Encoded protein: CASSLGQATAPLHF. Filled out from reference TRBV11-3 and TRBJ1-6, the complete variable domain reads EAGVVQSPRYKIIEKKQPVAFWCNPISGHNTLYWYLQNLGQGPELLIRYENEEAVDDSQLPKDRFSAERLKGVDSTLKIQPAELGDSAVYLCASSLGQATAPLHFGNGTRLTVT.

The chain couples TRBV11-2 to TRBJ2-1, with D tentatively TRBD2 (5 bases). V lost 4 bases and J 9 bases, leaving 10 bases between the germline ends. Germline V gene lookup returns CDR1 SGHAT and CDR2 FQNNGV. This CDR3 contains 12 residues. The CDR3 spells CASSWAAGEQFF. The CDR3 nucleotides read TGTGCCAGCAGCTGGGCTGCGGGTGAGCAGTTCTTC.

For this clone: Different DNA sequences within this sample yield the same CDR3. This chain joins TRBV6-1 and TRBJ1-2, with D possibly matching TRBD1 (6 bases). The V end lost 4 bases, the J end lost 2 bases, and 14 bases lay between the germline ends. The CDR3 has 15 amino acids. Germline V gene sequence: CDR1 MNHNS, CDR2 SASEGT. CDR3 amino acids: CASSVGQGPNYGYTF. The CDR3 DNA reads TGTGCCAGCAGTGTGGGTCAGGGGCCGAACTATGGCTACACCTTC.

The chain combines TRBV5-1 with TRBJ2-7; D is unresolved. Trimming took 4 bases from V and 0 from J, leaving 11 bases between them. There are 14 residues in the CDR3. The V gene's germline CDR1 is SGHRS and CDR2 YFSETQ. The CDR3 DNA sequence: TGCGCCAGCAGCCCTCCGGAGAACTCCTACGAGCAGTACTTC. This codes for CASSPPENSYEQYF.

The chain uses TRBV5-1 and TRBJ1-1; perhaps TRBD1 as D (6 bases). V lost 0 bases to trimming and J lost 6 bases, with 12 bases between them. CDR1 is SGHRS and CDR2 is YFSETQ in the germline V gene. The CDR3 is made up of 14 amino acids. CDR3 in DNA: TGCGCCAGCAGCTTGGGTCAGGGGAGCCCTGAAGCTTTCTTT. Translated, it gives CASSLGQGSPEAFF. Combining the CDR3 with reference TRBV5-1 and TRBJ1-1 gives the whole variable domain KAGVTQTPRYLIKTRGQQVTLSCSPISGHRSVSWYQQTPGQGLQFLFEYFSETQRNKGNFPGRFSGRQFSNSRSEMNVSTLELGDSALYLCASSLGQGSPEAFFGQGTRLTVV.

The CDR3 coding sequence is TGCGCCAGCAGCCAAGATAAGAGGGGGTTAGAGCAGTACTTC. Amino acid sequence: CASSQDKRGLEQYF. This chain connects TRBV4-1 to TRBJ2-7; a possible D gene is TRBD1 (6 bases). The ends were cut back, 0 bases at V and 7 bases at J, with 13 bases in the middle. The CDR3 length is 14 residues. Per the germline V gene, CDR1 is MGHRA and CDR2 is YSYEKL.

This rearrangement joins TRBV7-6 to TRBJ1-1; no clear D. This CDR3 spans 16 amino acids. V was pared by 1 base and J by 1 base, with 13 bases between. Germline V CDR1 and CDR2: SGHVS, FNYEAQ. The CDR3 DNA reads TGTGCCAGCAGCTTAGATCAGCCTCAGGCGAACACTGAAGCTTTCTTT. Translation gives CASSLDQPQANTEAFF.

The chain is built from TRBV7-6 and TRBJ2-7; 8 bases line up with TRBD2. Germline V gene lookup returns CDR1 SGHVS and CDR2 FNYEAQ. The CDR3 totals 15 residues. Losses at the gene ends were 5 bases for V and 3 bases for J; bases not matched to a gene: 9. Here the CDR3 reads CASSPTSGSNYEQYF. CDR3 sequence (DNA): TGTGCCAGCAGCCCTACTAGCGGAAGCAACTACGAGCAGTACTTC.

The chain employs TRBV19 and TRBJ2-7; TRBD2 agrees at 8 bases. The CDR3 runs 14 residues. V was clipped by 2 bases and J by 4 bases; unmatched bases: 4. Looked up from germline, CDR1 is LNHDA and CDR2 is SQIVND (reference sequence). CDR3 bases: TGTGCCAGTAGTATAACTAGCGGAACGTACGAGCAGTACTTC. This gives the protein CASSITSGTYEQYF.

CDR3 sequence reads: CASSLTSEIVPFTDTQYF. For the CDR3, the DNA is TGTGCCAGCAGCCTGACTAGCGAGATAGTCCCTTTCACAGATACGCAGTATTTT. The chain is built from TRBV14 and TRBJ2-3; 8 nucleotides match TRBD2. CDR1 is SGHDN and CDR2 is FVKESK in the germline V gene. The CDR3 is made up of 18 amino acids. V shed 4 bases and J 2 bases; nucleotides not matched to a gene: 14.

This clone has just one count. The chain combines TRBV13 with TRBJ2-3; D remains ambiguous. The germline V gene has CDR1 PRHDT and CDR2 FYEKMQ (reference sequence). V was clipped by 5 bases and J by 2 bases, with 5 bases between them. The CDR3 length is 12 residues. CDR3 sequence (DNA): TGTGCCAGCAGCCCAACCACAGATACGCAGTATTTT. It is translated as CASSPTTDTQYF.

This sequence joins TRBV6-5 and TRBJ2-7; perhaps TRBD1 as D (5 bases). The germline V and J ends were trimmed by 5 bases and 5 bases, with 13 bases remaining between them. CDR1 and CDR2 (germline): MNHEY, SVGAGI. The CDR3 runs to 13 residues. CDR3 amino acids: CASSAGKMDEQYF. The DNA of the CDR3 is TGTGCCAGCAGTGCAGGGAAAATGGACGAGCAGTACTTC.

This CDR3 is CASSPSRQGLAPFF. For the CDR3, the DNA is TGTGCCAGCAGCCCGAGCAGGCAGGGCCTAGCACCGTTCTTC. V usage is TRBV9 and J usage is TRBJ2-1; either TRBD1 or TRBD2 may fit D (5 bases each). There are 14 residues in the CDR3. Trimming took 4 bases from V and 15 from J, leaving 23 bases between them. CDR1 is SGDLS, CDR2 YYNGEE, per germline.

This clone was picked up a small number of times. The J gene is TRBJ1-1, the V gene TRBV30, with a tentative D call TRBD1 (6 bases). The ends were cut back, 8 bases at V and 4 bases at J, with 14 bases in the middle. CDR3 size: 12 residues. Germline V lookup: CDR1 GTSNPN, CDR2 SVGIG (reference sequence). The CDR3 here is CAREGGTTEAFF. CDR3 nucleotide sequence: TGTGCCCGTGAGGGGGGCACCACTGAAGCTTTCTTT.

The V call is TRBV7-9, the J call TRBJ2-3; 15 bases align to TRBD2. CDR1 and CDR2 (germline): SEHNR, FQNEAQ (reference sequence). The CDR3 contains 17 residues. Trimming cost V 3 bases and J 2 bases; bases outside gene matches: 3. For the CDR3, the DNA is TGTGCCAGCAGCTTGGGGACTAGCGGGGGGCACACAGATACGCAGTATTTT. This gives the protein CASSLGTSGGHTDTQYF.

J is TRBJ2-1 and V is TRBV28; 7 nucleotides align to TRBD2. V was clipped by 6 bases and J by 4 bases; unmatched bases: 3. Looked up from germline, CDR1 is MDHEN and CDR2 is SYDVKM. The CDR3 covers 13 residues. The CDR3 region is CASSRGGYNEQFF. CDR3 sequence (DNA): TGTGCCAGCAGCCGCGGGGGTTACAATGAGCAGTTCTTC.

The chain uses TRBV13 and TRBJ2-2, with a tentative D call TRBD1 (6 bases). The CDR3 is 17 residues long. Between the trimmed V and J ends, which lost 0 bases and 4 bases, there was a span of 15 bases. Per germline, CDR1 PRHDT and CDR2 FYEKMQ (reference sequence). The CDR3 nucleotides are TGTGCCAGCAGCTTAGGACGAGGGGGATTCTTCACCGGGGAGCTGTTTTTT. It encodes CASSLGRGGFFTGELFF.

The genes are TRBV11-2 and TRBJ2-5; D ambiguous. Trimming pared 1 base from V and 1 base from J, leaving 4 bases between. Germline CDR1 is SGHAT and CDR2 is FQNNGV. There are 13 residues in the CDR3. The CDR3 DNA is TGTGCCAGCAGCTTAGGCAGCCAAGAGACCCAGTACTTC. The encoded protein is CASSLGSQETQYF.

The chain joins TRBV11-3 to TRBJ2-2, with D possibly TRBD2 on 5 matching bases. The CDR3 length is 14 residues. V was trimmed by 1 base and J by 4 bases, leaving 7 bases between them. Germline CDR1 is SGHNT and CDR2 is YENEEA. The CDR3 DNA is TGTGCCAGCAGCTTAGTCGGAGGCACCGGGGAGCTGTTTTTT. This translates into CASSLVGGTGELFF. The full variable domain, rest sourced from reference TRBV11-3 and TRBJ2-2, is EAGVVQSPRYKIIEKKQPVAFWCNPISGHNTLYWYLQNLGQGPELLIRYENEEAVDDSQLPKDRFSAERLKGVDSTLKIQPAELGDSAVYLCASSLVGGTGELFFGEGSRLTVL.

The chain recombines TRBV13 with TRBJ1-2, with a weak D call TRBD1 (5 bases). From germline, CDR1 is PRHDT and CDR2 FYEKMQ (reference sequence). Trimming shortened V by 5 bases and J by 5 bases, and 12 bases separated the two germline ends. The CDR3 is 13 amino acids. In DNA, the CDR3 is TGTGCCAGCAGCCGCGACAGAACGTATGGCTACACCTTC. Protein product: CASSRDRTYGYTF.